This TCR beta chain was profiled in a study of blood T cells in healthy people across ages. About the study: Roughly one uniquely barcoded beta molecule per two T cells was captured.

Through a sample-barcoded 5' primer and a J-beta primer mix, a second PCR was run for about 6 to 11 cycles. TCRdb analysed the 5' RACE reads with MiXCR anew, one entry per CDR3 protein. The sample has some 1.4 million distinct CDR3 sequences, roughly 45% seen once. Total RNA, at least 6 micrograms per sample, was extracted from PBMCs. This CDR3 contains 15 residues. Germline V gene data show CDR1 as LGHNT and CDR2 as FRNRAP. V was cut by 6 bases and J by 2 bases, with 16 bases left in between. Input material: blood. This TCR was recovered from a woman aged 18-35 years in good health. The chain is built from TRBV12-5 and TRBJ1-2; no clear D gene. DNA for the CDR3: TGTGCTAGTGGCCGGTTGGCGGCCGCCAACTATGGCTACACCTTC. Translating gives CASGRLAAANYGYTF. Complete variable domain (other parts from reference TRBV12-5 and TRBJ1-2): DARVTQTPRHKVTEMGQEVTMRCQPILGHNTVFWYRQTMMQGLELLAYFRNRAPLDDSGMPKDRFSAEMPDATLATLKIQPSEPRDSAVYFCASGRLAAANYGYTFGSGTRLTVV.